This T cell receptor (beta chain) was retrieved from a study of T cell responses to AZD1222 COVID-19 vaccine. The CDR3 runs to 15 residues. Per germline, CDR1 SGHAT and CDR2 FQNNGV. The ends lost 3 bases at V and 5 bases at J; junction bases unmatched: 6. This clone has only one observation. Sequenced by immunoSEQ multiplex PCR; TCRdb stores in-frame clones only, minus some. The sample contains some 110,000 clones, 88% of which appear only once. Second-dose schedules of about 4 or about 12 weeks were combined. This TCR was recovered from an adult who received the AZD1222 COVID-19 vaccine. The chain employs TRBV11-2 and TRBJ2-2, with TRBD2 matching 7 bases. The specimen comprised peripheral blood, sampled 28 days after the second AZD1222 dose. As DNA, the CDR3 is TGTGCCAGCAGCTTTATAAGGGGAGGGACCGGGGAGCTGTTTTTT. This sequence encodes CASSFIRGGTGELFF. Together with reference TRBV11-2 and TRBJ2-2, the CDR3 gives the full variable domain: EAGVAQSPRYKIIEKRQSVAFWCNPISGHATLYWYQQILGQGPKLLIQFQNNGVVDDSQLPKDRFSAERLKGVDSTLKIQPAKLEDSAVYLCASSFIRGGTGELFFGEGSRLTVL.